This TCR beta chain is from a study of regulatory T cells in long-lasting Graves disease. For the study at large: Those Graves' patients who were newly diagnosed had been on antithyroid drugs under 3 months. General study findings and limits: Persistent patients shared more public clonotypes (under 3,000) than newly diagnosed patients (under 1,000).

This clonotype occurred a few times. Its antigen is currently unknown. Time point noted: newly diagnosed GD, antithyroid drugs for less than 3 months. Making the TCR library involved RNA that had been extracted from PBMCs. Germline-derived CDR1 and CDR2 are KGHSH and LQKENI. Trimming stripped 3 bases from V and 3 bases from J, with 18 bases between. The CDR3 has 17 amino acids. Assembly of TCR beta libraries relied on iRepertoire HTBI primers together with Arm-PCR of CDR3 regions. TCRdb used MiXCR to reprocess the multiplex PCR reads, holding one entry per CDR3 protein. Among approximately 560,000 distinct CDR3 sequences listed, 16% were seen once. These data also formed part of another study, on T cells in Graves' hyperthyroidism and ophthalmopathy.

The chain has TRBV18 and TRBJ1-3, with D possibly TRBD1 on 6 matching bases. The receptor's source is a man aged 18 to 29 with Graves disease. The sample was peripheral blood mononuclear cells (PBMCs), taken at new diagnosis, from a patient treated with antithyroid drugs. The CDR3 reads CASSPPSAGVNGNTIYF. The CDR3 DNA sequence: TGTGCCAGCTCACCCCCTTCAGCAGGGGTTAATGGAAACACCATATATTTT.